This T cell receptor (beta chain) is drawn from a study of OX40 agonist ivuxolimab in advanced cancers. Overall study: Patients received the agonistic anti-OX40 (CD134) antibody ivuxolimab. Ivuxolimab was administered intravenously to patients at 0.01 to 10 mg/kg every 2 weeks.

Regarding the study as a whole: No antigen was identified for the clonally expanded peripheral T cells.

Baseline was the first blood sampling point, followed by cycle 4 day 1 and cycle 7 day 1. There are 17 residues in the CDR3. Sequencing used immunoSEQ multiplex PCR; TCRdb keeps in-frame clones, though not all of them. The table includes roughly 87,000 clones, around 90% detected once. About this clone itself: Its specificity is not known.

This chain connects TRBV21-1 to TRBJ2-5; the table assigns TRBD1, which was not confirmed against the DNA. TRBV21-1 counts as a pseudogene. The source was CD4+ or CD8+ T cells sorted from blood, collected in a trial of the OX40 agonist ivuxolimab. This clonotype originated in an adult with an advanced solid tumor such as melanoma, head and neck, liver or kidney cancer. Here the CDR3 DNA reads TGTGCCAGCAGCAAAGTCCGGGACAGGGTGGGGCAAGAGACCCAGTACTTC. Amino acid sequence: CASSKVRDRVGQETQYF.